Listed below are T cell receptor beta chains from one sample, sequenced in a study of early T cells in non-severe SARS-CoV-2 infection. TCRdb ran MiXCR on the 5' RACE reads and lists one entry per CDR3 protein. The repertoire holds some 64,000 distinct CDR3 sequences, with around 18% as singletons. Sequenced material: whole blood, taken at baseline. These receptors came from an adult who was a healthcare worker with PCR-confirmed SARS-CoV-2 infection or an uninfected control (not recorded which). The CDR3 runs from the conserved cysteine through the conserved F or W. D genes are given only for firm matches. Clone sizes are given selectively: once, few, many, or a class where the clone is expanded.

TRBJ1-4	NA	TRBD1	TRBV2	CASGRDRNEKLFF	TGTGCCAGCGGGAGGGACAGAAATGAAAAACTGTTTTTT
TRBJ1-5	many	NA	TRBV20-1	CSASEVGRVHQPQHF	TGCAGTGCTAGCGAAGTCGGCAGGGTCCATCAGCCCCAGCATTTT
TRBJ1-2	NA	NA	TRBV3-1	CASSQDPGPYGYTF	TGTGCCAGCAGCCAAGATCCAGGGCCCTATGGCTACACCTTC
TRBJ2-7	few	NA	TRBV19	CASSISGRTYEQYF	TGTGCCAGTAGTATTTCGGGTAGGACTTACGAGCAGTACTTC
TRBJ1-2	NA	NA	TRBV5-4	CASSLARGKGYTF	TGTGCCAGCAGCTTGGCCAGGGGTAAGGGCTACACCTTC
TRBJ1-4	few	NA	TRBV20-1	CSARAWGPEINEKLFF	TGCAGTGCTAGAGCCTGGGGGCCAGAAATTAATGAAAAACTGTTTTTT
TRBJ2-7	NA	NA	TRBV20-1	CSLQQGYEQYF	TGCAGCTTACAACAGGGCTACGAGCAGTACTTC
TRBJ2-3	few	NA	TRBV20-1	CSAGIDDTDTQYF	TGCAGTGCCGGAATTGACGACACAGATACGCAGTATTTT
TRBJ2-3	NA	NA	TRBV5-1	CASSLAHDGWADTQYF	TGCGCCAGCAGCTTGGCCCACGATGGCTGGGCAGATACGCAGTATTTT
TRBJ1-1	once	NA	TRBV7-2	CASSSSGANTEAFF	TGTGCCAGCAGCTCTTCCGGTGCGAACACTGAAGCTTTCTTT
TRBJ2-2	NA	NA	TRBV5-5	CASSFYRVTDTGELFF	TGTGCCAGCAGCTTTTACAGGGTAACGGACACCGGGGAGCTGTTTTTT
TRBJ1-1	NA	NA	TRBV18	CASSHGTPEAFF	TGTGCCAGCTCCCACGGGACACCTGAAGCTTTCTTT
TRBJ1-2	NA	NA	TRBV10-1	CASSESTGGPSRYTF	TGCGCCAGCAGTGAGTCGACGGGCGGACCGTCTCGCTACACCTTC
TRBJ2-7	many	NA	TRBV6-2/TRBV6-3	CASNLGDFTYEQYF	TGTGCCAGCAATTTGGGGGACTTCACCTACGAGCAGTACTTC
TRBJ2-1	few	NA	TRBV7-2	CASSFRLHNEQFF	TGTGCCAGCAGCTTTAGGCTTCACAATGAGCAGTTCTTC
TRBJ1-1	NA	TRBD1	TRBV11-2	CASSRGQGTEAFF	TGTGCCAGCAGCCGAGGACAGGGCACTGAAGCTTTCTTT
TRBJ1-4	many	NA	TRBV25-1	CASSERAGHEKLFF	TGTGCCAGCAGTGAACGGGCGGGGCATGAAAAACTGTTTTTT
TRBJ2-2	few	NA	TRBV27	CASSLGQGQKVGELFF	TGTGCCAGCAGTTTAGGCCAAGGACAGAAGGTCGGGGAGCTGTTTTTT
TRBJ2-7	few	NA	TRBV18	CASSPPPQTGRNTYEQYF	TGTGCCAGCTCACCACCTCCACAGACGGGACGGAACACCTACGAGCAGTACTTC
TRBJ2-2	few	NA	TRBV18	CASSRDTTGELFF	TGTGCCAGCTCACGCGACACGACCGGGGAGCTGTTTTTT
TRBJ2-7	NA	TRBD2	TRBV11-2	CASRKSGTSSSEQYF	TGTGCCAGCAGAAAGTCCGGGACTAGCTCTTCCGAGCAGTACTTC
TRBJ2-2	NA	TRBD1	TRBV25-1	CASTNRGWGTGELFF	TGTGCCAGCACTAACAGGGGATGGGGAACCGGGGAGCTGTTTTTT
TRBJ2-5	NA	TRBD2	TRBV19	CASSVSGRTETQYF	TGTGCCAGTAGTGTGAGCGGGAGGACAGAGACCCAGTACTTC
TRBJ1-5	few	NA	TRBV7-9	CASSQGRDYQPQHF	TGTGCCAGCAGCCAAGGCAGGGACTATCAGCCCCAGCATTTT
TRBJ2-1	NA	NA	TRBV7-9	CASSLQNEQFF	TGTGCCAGCAGCCTACAAAATGAGCAGTTCTTC
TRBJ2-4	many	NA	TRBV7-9	CASSLATGAKNIQYF	TGTGCCAGCAGCCTAGCTACGGGGGCCAAAAACATTCAGTACTTC
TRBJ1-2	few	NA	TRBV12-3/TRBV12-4	CASSNHNQGGYTF	TGTGCCAGCAGTAACCACAACCAAGGGGGCTACACCTTC
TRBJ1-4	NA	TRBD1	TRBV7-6	CASRAGTGDEKLFF	TGTGCCAGCAGGGCCGGGACAGGGGATGAAAAACTGTTTTTT
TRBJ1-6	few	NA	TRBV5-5	CASSPTQGEVNSPLHF	TGTGCCAGCAGCCCGACACAGGGAGAGGTGAATTCACCCCTCCACTTT
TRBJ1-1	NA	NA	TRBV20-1	CSATPDADTEAFF	TGCAGTGCTACCCCAGATGCGGACACTGAAGCTTTCTTT
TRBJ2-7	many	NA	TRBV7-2	CASSYRDEQYF	TGTGCCAGCAGCTACCGTGACGAGCAGTACTTC
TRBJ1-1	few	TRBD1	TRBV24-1	CATRGGRDTEAFF	TGTGCCACCCGAGGGGGCAGGGACACTGAAGCTTTCTTT